Each of the 6 T cell receptor beta chains below was sequenced from the same sample in a study of molecular identifiers for immune sequencing clone quantification. TCRdb reprocessed the PCR reads via MiXCR and lists one record per CDR3 protein. Seen here are under 650,000 distinct CDR3 sequences, approximately 20% observed once, and the top ten hold around 0.9%. What was sequenced was naive CD8+ T cells from blood, with Jurkat cell RNA spiked in. Documented subset: FACS-sorted CD8+CD4-CCR7+CD45RA+ naive T cells. The source is a human donor in good health. Some libraries in this study had Jurkat cell RNA spiked in.

This clonotype came up once. This could be a read error, since a much larger clone is one nucleotide away. The chain uses TRBV7-9 and TRBJ2-7; 10 nucleotides agree with TRBD1. The V segment lost 7 bases and the J segment 6 bases; nucleotides outside the gene matches: 9. Per germline, CDR1 SEHNR and CDR2 FQNEAQ (reference sequence). This CDR3 comprises 14 residues. The CDR3 sequence is CASTHPGQGSEQYF. The CDR3 DNA is TGTGCCAGCACCCACCCGGGACAGGGGTCCGAGCAGTACTTC. The full variable domain, with the rest looked up from reference TRBV7-9 and TRBJ2-7, is DTGVSQNPRHKITKRGQNVTFRCDPISEHNRLYWYRQTLGQGPEFLTYFQNEAQLEKSRLLSDRFSAERPKGSFSTLEIQRTEQGDSAMYLCASTHPGQGSEQYFGPGTRLTVT.

Points on this clonotype: A much larger clone differs by one base, so this may be a read error. The rearrangement links TRBV12-3 or TRBV12-4 to TRBJ2-3, with 15 positions matching TRBD2. The CDR3 is 19 amino acids. V was pared by 3 bases and J by 1 base, with 8 bases of the junction left unmatched. The CDR3 DNA reads TGTGCCAGCAGTTTTGGGGGACTAGCGGGGGGCCGTGGCACAGATACGCAGTATTTT. This encodes CASSFGGLAGGRGTDTQYF.

Comment on this clonotype: The CDR3 ends on some other residue instead of the conserved phenylalanine or tryptophan, so this is likely a read error. The chain carries TRBV27 and TRBJ2-7, with a possible D match to TRBD2 (5 bases). The V gene's germline CDR1 is MNHEY and CDR2 SMNVEV (reference sequence). V shed 4 bases and J shed 0 bases, with 10 bases lying between them. The CDR3 totals 14 residues. In DNA, the CDR3 is TGTGCCAGCAGTTCCGGACTGGACTCCTACGAGCAGTACCTC. Encoded protein: CASSSGLDSYEQYL.

As concerns this clonotype: One junction end disagrees with the germline gene, perhaps due to a read error. The gene calls are TRBV5-3 and TRBJ2-2; 7 nucleotides match TRBD1. TRBV5-3 counts as an open reading frame of uncertain function. There are 15 residues in the CDR3. The CDR3 region is CASSSDRALSGELFF. CDR3 coding DNA: TGTGCCAGCAGCTCCGACAGGGCTTTATCCGGGGAGCTGTTTTTT.

This clonotype was counted at least ten times. The chain combines TRBV28 with TRBJ2-3; D is possibly TRBD2 (5 bases). The V and J ends lost 8 bases and 4 bases respectively, with 16 bases between them. The CDR3 is made up of 14 amino acids. The germline CDR1 and CDR2 sequences are MDHEN and SYDVKM. The CDR3 coding sequence is TGTGCCAGCGATGAGGTGGGAGAGGCAGATACGCAGTATTTT. Translated, it gives CASDEVGEADTQYF.

This clonotype was seen many times. The chain carries TRBV19 and TRBJ2-7; D might be TRBD1 (5 bases). V was clipped by 7 bases and J by 0 bases, with 13 bases between them. This CDR3 is built from 14 residues. Looked up from germline, CDR1 is LNHDA and CDR2 is SQIVND (reference sequence). CDR3 bases: TGTGCCAGTACCAAAACAGGTTCCTCCTACGAGCAGTACTTC. Translated, it gives CASTKTGSSYEQYF.